The following is a TCR beta chain sequence with its context. One junction end disagrees with the germline gene, perhaps due to a read error. This entry belongs to a study of esophageal squamous cell carcinoma under preoperative chemotherapy. TCRdb reprocessed the PCR reads via MiXCR and lists one record per CDR3 protein. This table holds about 20,000 distinct CDR3 sequences, 46% found once. Indicated time point: after preoperative PTX-NDP chemotherapy. The CDR3 runs to 15 residues. Germline CDR1 is SGHVS and CDR2 is FQNEAQ. This sequence originates from a human donor with esophageal squamous cell carcinoma. The donor label of this sample is uncertain. The chain combines TRBV7-8 with TRBJ2-3; D may be TRBD1 or TRBD2 (6 bases each). This specimen was acquired from a patient given preoperative chemotherapy. CDR3 amino acids: CGSGRGPWARDTQYF. The CDR3 bases are TGTGGCAGCGGCCGGGGGCCATGGGCGAGAGATACGCAGTATTTC. The full variable domain, its missing parts supplied by reference TRBV7-8 and TRBJ2-3, is GAGVSQSPRYKVAKRGQDVALRCDPISGHVSLFWYQQALGQGPEFLTYFQNEAQLDKSGLPSDRFFAERPEGSVSTLKIQRTQQEDSAVYLCGSGRGPWARDTQYFGPGTRLTVL.